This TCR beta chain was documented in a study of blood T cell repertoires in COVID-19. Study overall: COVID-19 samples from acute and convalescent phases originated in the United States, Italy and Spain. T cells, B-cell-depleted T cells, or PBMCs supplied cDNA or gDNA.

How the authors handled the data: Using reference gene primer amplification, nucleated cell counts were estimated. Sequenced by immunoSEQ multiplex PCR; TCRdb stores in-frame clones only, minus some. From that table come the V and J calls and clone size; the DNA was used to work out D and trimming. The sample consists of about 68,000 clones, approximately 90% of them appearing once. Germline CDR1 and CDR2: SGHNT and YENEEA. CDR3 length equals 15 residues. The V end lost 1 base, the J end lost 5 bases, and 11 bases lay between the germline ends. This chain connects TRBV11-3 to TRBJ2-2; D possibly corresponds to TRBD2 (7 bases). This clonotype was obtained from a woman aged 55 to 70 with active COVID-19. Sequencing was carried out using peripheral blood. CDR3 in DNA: TGTGCCAGCAGCTTAGTAGGGGGAGGGACCGGGGAGCTGTTTTTT. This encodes CASSLVGGGTGELFF.